The next 15 T cell receptor beta chains were all read from a single sample in a study of T cell responses to AZD1222 COVID-19 vaccine. Assay used: immunoSEQ multiplex PCR; TCRdb lists only in-frame clones, some missing. Of under 150,000 clones in the sample, over 85% were seen once. Source: peripheral blood, taken on day 0 of AZD1222 vaccination. Receptors were obtained from an adult in good health.

This chain connects TRBV10-2 to TRBJ1-1; D gene unclear. Per germline, CDR1 WSHSY and CDR2 SAAADI. Trimming pared 5 bases from V and 1 base from J, leaving 5 bases between. CDR3 length: 12 amino acids. CDR3 residues: CASSPTNTEAFF. The CDR3 coding sequence is TGCGCCAGCAGTCCCACGAACACTGAAGCTTTCTTT.

The chain is built from TRBV25-1 and TRBJ1-1, with TRBD1 as a possible D gene (6 bases). Trimming shortened V by 6 bases and J by 10 bases, and 18 bases separated the two germline ends. This CDR3 is 13 amino acids long. Germline CDR1 reads MGHDK; CDR2 reads SYGVNS. The CDR3 region has the DNA TGTGCCAGCAGAGCTGGGGGGGCGAGCGGAGCTTTCTTT. Protein: CASRAGGASGAFF.

The chain combines TRBV28 with TRBJ1-2; no firm D call. Trimming took 1 base from V and 7 from J, leaving 13 bases between them. Germline CDR1 and CDR2: MDHEN and SYDVKM. The CDR3 spans 14 residues. CDR3 in DNA: TGTGCCAGCAGTTTATCCGGACCTGAAGTTGGCTACACCTTC. The encoded protein is CASSLSGPEVGYTF.

The count of this clone is one. The genes are TRBV7-3 and TRBJ2-3; 10 positions agree with TRBD2. With V trimmed by 2 bases and J by 5 bases, 1 base remained unmatched. Germline V lookup: CDR1 SGHTA, CDR2 FQGTGA. This CDR3 has 14 residues. CDR3: CASSLVAGGDTQYF. The CDR3 bases are TGTGCCAGCAGCTTAGTAGCGGGAGGAGATACGCAGTATTTT.

The rearrangement uses TRBV2 and TRBJ1-5; D is unresolved. The germline gives CDR1 SNHLY, CDR2 FYNNEI. V lost 4 bases, J lost 0 bases, and 7 bases lay in between. The CDR3 consists of 14 residues. Written as DNA, the CDR3 is TGTGCCAGCAGTGGGGGATATAGCAATCAGCCCCAGCATTTT. It translates to CASSGGYSNQPQHF. The full variable domain, its missing parts supplied by reference TRBV2 and TRBJ1-5, is EPEVTQTPSHQVTQMGQEVILRCVPISNHLYFYWYRQILGQKVEFLVSFYNNEISEKSEIFDDQFSVERPDGSNFTLKIRSTKLEDSAMYFCASSGGYSNQPQHFGDGTRLSIL.

J is TRBJ1-3 and V is TRBV5-1; 8 bases fit TRBD1. This CDR3 is built from 19 residues. Trimming took 1 base from V and 0 from J; bases not matched to a gene: 12. The germline CDR1 and CDR2 sequences are SGHRS and YFSETQ. CDR3 sequence reads: CASSLTFPGQASSGNTIYF. CDR3 DNA: TGCGCCAGCAGCTTGACCTTCCCGGGACAGGCCTCCTCTGGAAACACCATATATTTT.

This clone was observed a single time. This chain links TRBV21-1 with TRBJ2-7; TRBD2, the D gene given by the table, was not confirmed from the DNA. TRBV21-1 is reported as a pseudogene. This CDR3 has 13 residues. The CDR3 loop reads CASSKARQYEQYF. CDR3 in DNA: TGTGCCAGCAGCAAAGCGCGGCAGTACGAGCAGTACTTC.

The chain joins TRBV5-1 to TRBJ2-5; D uncertain. The CDR3 spans 13 residues. Trimming cost V 0 bases and J 2 bases, with 5 bases left between them. Germline lookup yields CDR1 SGHRS and CDR2 YFSETQ. The CDR3 region is CASSLGEQETQYF. The CDR3 DNA reads TGCGCCAGCAGCTTGGGAGAGCAAGAGACCCAGTACTTC. Full variable domain (outside the CDR3, taken from reference TRBV5-1 and TRBJ2-5): KAGVTQTPRYLIKTRGQQVTLSCSPISGHRSVSWYQQTPGQGLQFLFEYFSETQRNKGNFPGRFSGRQFSNSRSEMNVSTLELGDSALYLCASSLGEQETQYFGPGTRLLVL.

This clone was observed once. The V call is TRBV7-9, the J call TRBJ2-1; 8 bases fit TRBD2. The V and J ends lost 3 bases and 8 bases, in that order; junction bases with no gene match: 15. The CDR3 is 17 residues long. Per the germline V gene, CDR1 is SEHNR and CDR2 is FQNEAQ (reference sequence). The DNA of the CDR3 is TGTGCCAGCAGCTTCCGCCCGGGGAAGCGGGAGAGGGATGAGCAGTTCTTC. It is translated as CASSFRPGKRERDEQFF. The full variable domain, rest sourced from reference TRBV7-9 and TRBJ2-1, is DTGVSQNPRHKITKRGQNVTFRCDPISEHNRLYWYRQTLGQGPEFLTYFQNEAQLEKSRLLSDRFSAERPKGSFSTLEIQRTEQGDSAMYLCASSFRPGKRERDEQFFGPGTRLTVL.

J is TRBJ1-2 and V is TRBV28, with D hard to call. The germline V and J ends were trimmed by 5 bases and 8 bases, with 15 bases remaining between them. The CDR3 runs to 13 residues. Germline assignment: CDR1 MDHEN and CDR2 SYDVKM. The CDR3 DNA sequence: TGTGCCAGCAGTCCCCGTAGGAGTGAAGGCTACACCTTC. It is translated as CASSPRRSEGYTF.

This rearrangement joins TRBV28 to TRBJ2-5; D is unclear. The V end lost 7 bases, the J end lost 4 bases, and 19 bases lay between the germline ends. This CDR3 region has 15 residues. The V gene's germline CDR1 is MDHEN and CDR2 SYDVKM. CDR3 residues: CASTSGRPRGETQYF. CDR3 DNA sequence: TGTGCCAGCACATCTGGTAGGCCGAGAGGAGAGACCCAGTACTTC.

The gene calls are TRBV7-8 and TRBJ1-1; D is undetermined. With 3 bases removed from V and 8 bases from J, the gap between germline ends came to 13 bases. CDR1 is SGHVS and CDR2 is FQNEAQ in the germline V gene. The CDR3 sequence is 13 residues long. The CDR3 sequence is CASSFFRETEAFF. DNA for the CDR3: TGTGCCAGCAGCTTCTTTCGTGAGACAGAAGCTTTCTTT.

V and J are TRBV5-1 and TRBJ2-1; weak D call: TRBD1 (6 bases). Germline CDR1 and CDR2: SGHRS and YFSETQ. Trimming took off 4 bases at V and 6 bases at J, with 11 bases between the two ends. The CDR3 covers 13 residues. CDR3 amino acids: CASSGTTRNEQFF. In nucleotides, the CDR3 is TGCGCCAGCAGCGGGACAACCCGCAATGAGCAGTTCTTC.

V usage is TRBV25-1 and J usage is TRBJ2-1; 10 nucleotides match TRBD2. Unmatched junction bases numbered 13, after V lost 6 bases and J lost 8 bases. This CDR3 contains 16 residues. Germline lookup yields CDR1 MGHDK and CDR2 SYGVNS. CDR3 nucleotides: TGTGCCAGCAGAGAAACCGGGGCTAGCGGGAGCTATGAGCAGTTCTTC. Its translation: CASRETGASGSYEQFF. Combining the CDR3 with reference TRBV25-1 and TRBJ2-1 gives the whole variable domain EADIYQTPRYLVIGTGKKITLECSQTMGHDKMYWYQQDPGMELHLIHYSYGVNSTEKGDLSSESTVSRIRTEHFPLTLESARPSHTSQYLCASRETGASGSYEQFFGPGTRLTVL.

V gene TRBV7-2 combines with J gene TRBJ1-2, with D uncertain. This CDR3 is 14 amino acids long. V dropped 2 bases and J dropped 3 bases, with 10 bases sitting between them. CDR1 SGHTA and CDR2 FQGNSA come from the germline V gene. The CDR3 region has the DNA TGTGCCAGCAGCTTAAGCCCCTCGGACTATGGCTACACCTTC. Protein: CASSLSPSDYGYTF. The full variable domain, rest sourced from reference TRBV7-2 and TRBJ1-2, is GAGVSQSPSNKVTEKGKDVELRCDPISGHTALYWYRQSLGQGLEFLIYFQGNSAPDKSGLPSDRFSAERTGGSVSTLTIQRTQQEDSAVYLCASSLSPSDYGYTFGSGTRLTVV.